A selection of T cell receptor beta chains follows, all from one sample in a study of regulatory T cells in long-lasting Graves disease. TCRdb passed the multiplex PCR reads through MiXCR, listing each CDR3 protein once. The profile shows 350,000 to 450,000 distinct CDR3 sequences, more than 13% of them singletons. These records were also assigned to another study, of T cells in Graves' hyperthyroidism and ophthalmopathy.

This specimen was peripheral blood mononuclear cells (PBMCs), taken at new diagnosis, from a patient treated with antithyroid drugs. The receptors come from a woman in her 30s with Graves disease. The CDR3 runs from the conserved cysteine through the conserved F or W. Each record gives: V gene, clone size, D gene, J gene, CDR3 length, CDR3 protein. The D gene is left open where the match is weak. The size field is filled for only some rows; it gives once, few, many or a size class.

V: TRBV20-1
size: few
D: -
J: TRBJ2-5
length: 11
CDR3: CSANPQETQYF

V: TRBV20-1
size: many
D: TRBD1
J: TRBJ2-7
length: 16
CDR3: CSASGTGSLAFYEQYF

V: TRBV12-3/TRBV12-4
size: -
D: -
J: TRBJ1-2
length: 14
CDR3: CASSQLSRGLGYTF

V: TRBV2
size: many
D: -
J: TRBJ2-5
length: 15
CDR3: CASSEGPGVWETQYF

V: TRBV7-2
size: many
D: TRBD2
J: TRBJ2-7
length: 15
CDR3: CASSTSPSGDYEQYF

V: TRBV28
size: many
D: -
J: TRBJ2-6
length: 19
CDR3: CASSLSLGGKSSGANVLTF

V: TRBV19
size: -
D: -
J: TRBJ2-7
length: 14
CDR3: CASSIQRRSYEQYF

V: TRBV2
size: many
D: -
J: TRBJ2-7
length: 14
CDR3: CASSPMTGQDEQYF

V: TRBV7-8
size: few
D: TRBD1
J: TRBJ2-3
length: 18
CDR3: CASSLGRTGRFSTDTQYF

V: TRBV5-1
size: few
D: -
J: TRBJ2-1
length: 19
CDR3: CASSLGGKLATVADNEQFF

V: TRBV19
size: few
D: TRBD1
J: TRBJ1-3
length: 16
CDR3: CASGPLDRVPGNTIYF

V: TRBV30
size: many
D: -
J: TRBJ2-1
length: 14
CDR3: CAWSSHSTGHEQFF

V: TRBV7-2
size: many
D: -
J: TRBJ2-1
length: 16
CDR3: CASSQTPGNFYNEQFF

V: TRBV4-1
size: -
D: -
J: TRBJ1-4
length: 16
CDR3: CASRTSRGKGNEKLFF

V: TRBV10-1
size: -
D: -
J: -
length: 15
CDR3: CASSEYTRDHNEQFF

V: TRBV20-1
size: -
D: -
J: TRBJ2-7
length: 16
CDR3: CSASSSSGGYGYEQYF

V: TRBV5-8
size: many
D: -
J: TRBJ2-2
length: 13
CDR3: CASSLRPTGELFF

V: TRBV18
size: few
D: -
J: TRBJ1-2
length: 15
CDR3: CASSPDQLGSYGYTF

V: TRBV7-2
size: few
D: TRBD2
J: TRBJ2-4
length: 16
CDR3: CASSPSGISAKNIQYF

V: TRBV2
size: many
D: -
J: TRBJ1-5
length: 14
CDR3: CASSEGQVGAPQHF

V: TRBV20-1
size: many
D: TRBD2
J: TRBJ2-1
length: 16
CDR3: CSAQPGTSGRDNEQFF

V: TRBV28
size: many
D: TRBD1
J: TRBJ1-2
length: 14
CDR3: CASTEAGGNYGYTF

V: TRBV18
size: -
D: -
J: TRBJ2-4
length: 14
CDR3: CASSPPVSKNIQYF

V: TRBV6-1
size: many
D: -
J: TRBJ2-5
length: 21
CDR3: CAISESEPSAVPGIPQETQYF

V: TRBV6-2/TRBV6-3
size: many
D: -
J: TRBJ2-5
length: 13
CDR3: CASTPGLQETQYF

V: TRBV7-3
size: once
D: -
J: TRBJ2-3
length: 14
CDR3: CASSSPAETDTQYF

V: TRBV5-1
size: -
D: -
J: TRBJ2-6
length: 19
CDR3: CASSLHGTTRRSGANVLTF

V: TRBV15
size: few
D: -
J: TRBJ2-5
length: 12
CDR3: CATSRSQETQYF

V: TRBV20-1
size: -
D: -
J: TRBJ1-2
length: 18
CDR3: CSARDYSGRAQPTAGYTF